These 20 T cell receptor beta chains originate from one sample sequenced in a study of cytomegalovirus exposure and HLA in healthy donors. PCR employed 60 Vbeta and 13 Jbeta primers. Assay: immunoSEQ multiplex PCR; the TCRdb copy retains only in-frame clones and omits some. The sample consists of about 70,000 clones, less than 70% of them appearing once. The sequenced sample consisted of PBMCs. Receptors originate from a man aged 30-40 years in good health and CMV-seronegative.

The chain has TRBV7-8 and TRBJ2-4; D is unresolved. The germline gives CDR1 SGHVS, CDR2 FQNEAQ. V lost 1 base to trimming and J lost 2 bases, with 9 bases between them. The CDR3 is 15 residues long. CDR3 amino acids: CASSLEYESKNIQYF. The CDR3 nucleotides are TGTGCCAGCAGCTTAGAATATGAGTCCAAAAACATTCAGTACTTC. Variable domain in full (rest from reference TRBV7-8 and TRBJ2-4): GAGVSQSPRYKVAKRGQDVALRCDPISGHVSLFWYQQALGQGPEFLTYFQNEAQLDKSGLPSDRFFAERPEGSVSTLKIQRTQQEDSAVYLCASSLEYESKNIQYFGAGTRLSVL.

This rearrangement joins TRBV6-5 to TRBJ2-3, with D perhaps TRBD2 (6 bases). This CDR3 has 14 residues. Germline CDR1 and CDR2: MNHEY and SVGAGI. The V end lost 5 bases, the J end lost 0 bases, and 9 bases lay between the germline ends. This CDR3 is CASSDGGSTDTQYF. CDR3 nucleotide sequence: TGTGCCAGCAGTGACGGGGGAAGCACAGATACGCAGTATTTT.

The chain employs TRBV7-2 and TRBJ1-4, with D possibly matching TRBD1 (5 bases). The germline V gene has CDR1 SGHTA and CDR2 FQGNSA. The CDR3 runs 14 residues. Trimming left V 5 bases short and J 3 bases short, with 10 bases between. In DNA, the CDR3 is TGTGCCAGCAGCCGATCGGGGGCTAATGAAAAACTGTTTTTT. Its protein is CASSRSGANEKLFF.

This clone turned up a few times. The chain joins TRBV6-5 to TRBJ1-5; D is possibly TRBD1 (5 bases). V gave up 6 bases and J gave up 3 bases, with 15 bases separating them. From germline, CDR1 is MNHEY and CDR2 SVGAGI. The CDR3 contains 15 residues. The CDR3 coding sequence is TGTGCCAGCAGGCCCGACAGAGCCGTCAATCAGCCCCAGCATTTT. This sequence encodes CASRPDRAVNQPQHF.

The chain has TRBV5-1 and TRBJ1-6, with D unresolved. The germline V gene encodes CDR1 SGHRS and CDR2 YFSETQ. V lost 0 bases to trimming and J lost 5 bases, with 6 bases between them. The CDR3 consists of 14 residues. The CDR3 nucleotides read TGCGCCAGCAGCTTGGTCCCGGATAATTCACCCCTCCACTTT. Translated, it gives CASSLVPDNSPLHF. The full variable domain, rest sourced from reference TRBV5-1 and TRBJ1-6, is KAGVTQTPRYLIKTRGQQVTLSCSPISGHRSVSWYQQTPGQGLQFLFEYFSETQRNKGNFPGRFSGRQFSNSRSEMNVSTLELGDSALYLCASSLVPDNSPLHFGNGTRLTVT.

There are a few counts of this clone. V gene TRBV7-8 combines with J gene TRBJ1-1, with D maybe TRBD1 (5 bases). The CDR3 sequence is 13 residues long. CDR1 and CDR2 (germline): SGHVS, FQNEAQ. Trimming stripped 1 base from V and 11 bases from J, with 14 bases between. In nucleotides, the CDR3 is TGTGCCAGCAGCTTAGGGGGAGGGGCTCGGGCTTTCTTT. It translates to CASSLGGGARAFF.

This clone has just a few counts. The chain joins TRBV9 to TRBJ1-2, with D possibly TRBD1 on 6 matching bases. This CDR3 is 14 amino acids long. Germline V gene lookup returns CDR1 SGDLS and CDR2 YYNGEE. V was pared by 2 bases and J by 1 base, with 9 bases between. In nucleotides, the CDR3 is TGTGCCAGCAGCGTTCAGGGGAGTAACTATGGCTACACCTTC. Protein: CASSVQGSNYGYTF.

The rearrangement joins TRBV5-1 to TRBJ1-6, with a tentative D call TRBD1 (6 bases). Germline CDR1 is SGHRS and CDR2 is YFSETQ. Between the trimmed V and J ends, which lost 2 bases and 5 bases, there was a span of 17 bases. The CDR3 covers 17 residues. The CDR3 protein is CASSFRGGPLDNSPLHF. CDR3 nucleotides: TGCGCCAGCAGCTTCAGGGGCGGACCTCTCGATAATTCACCCCTCCACTTT.

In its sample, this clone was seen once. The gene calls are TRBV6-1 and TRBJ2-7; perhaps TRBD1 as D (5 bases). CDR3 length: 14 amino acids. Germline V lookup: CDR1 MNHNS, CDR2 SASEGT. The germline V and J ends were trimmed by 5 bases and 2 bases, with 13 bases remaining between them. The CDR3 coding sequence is TGTGCCAGCAGTTCACGACAGCTAACCTACGAGCAGTACTTC. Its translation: CASSSRQLTYEQYF.

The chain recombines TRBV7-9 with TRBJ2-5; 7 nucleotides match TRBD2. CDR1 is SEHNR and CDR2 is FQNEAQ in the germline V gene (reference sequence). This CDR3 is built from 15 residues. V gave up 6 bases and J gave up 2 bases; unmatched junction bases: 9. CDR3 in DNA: TGTGCCAGCAGTTTATGGGACTATTTGCAAGAGACCCAGTACTTC. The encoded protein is CASSLWDYLQETQYF.

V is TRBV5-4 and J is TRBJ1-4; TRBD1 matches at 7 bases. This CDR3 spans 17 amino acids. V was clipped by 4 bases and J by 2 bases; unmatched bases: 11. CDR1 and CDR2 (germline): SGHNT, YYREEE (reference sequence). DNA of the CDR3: TGTGCCAGCAGCGAAAGCCCAGGGGGTAGCACTAATGAAAAACTGTTTTTT. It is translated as CASSESPGGSTNEKLFF. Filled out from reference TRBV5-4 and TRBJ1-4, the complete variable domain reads ETGVTQSPTHLIKTRGQQVTLRCSSQSGHNTVSWYQQALGQGPQFIFQYYREEENGRGNFPPRFSGLQFPNYSSELNVNALELDDSALYLCASSESPGGSTNEKLFFGSGTQLSVL.

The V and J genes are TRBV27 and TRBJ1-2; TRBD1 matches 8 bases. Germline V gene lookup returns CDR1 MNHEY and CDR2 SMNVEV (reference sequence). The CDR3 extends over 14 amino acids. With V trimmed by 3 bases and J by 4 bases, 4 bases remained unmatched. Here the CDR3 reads CASSFDRGLYGYTF. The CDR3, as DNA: TGTGCCAGCAGTTTCGACAGGGGCCTCTATGGCTACACCTTC.

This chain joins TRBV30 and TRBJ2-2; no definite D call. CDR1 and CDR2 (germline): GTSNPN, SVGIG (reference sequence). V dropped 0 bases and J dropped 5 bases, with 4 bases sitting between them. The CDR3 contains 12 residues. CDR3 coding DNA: TGTGCCTGGAGTGTACAAACCGGGGAGCTGTTTTTT. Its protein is CAWSVQTGELFF.

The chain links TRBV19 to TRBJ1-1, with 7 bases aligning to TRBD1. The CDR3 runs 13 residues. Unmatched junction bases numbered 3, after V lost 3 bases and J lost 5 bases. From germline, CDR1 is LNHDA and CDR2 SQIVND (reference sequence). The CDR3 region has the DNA TGTGCCAGTAGTATGGGGACAGCTACTGAAGCTTTCTTT. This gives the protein CASSMGTATEAFF.

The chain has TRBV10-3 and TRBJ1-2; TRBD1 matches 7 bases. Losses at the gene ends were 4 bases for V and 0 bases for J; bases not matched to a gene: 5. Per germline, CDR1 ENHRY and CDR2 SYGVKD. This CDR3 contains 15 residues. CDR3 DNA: TGTGCCATCAGTGGTACAGGGGCCACTAACTATGGCTACACCTTC. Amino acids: CAISGTGATNYGYTF.

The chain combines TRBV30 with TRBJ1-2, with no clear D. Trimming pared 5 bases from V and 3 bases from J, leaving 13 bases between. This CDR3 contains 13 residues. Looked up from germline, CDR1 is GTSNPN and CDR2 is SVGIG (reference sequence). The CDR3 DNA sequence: TGTGCCTGGGGCCAGAGGGTGGACTATGGCTACACCTTC. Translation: CAWGQRVDYGYTF.

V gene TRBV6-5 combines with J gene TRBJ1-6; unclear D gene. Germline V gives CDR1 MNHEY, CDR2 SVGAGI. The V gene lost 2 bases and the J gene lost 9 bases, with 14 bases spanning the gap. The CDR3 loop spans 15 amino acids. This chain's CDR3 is CASSYGPSRLSPLHF. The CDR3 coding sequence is TGTGCCAGCAGTTACGGGCCTAGCAGGCTTTCACCCCTCCACTTT.

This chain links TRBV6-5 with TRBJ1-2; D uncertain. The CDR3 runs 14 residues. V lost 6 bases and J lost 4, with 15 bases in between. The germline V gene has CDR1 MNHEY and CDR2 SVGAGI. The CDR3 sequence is CASRLDGVPYGYTF. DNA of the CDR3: TGTGCCAGCAGACTCGACGGAGTTCCCTATGGCTACACCTTC.

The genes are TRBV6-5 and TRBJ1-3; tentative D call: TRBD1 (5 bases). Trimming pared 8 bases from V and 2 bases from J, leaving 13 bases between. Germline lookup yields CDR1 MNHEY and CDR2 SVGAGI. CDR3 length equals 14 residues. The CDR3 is CASGAPEAGNTIYF. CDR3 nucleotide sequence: TGTGCCAGCGGGGCTCCGGAAGCTGGAAACACCATATATTTT.

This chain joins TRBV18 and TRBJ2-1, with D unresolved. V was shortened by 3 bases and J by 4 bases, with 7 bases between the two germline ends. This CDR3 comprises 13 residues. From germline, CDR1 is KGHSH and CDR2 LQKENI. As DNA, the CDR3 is TGTGCCAGCTCACCCCGCAGTTACAATGAGCAGTTCTTC. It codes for CASSPRSYNEQFF. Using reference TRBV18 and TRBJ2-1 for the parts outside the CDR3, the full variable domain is NAGVMQNPRHLVRRRGQEARLRCSPMKGHSHVYWYRQLPEEGLKFMVYLQKENIIDESGMPKERFSAEFPKEGPSILRIQQVVRGDSAAYFCASSPRSYNEQFFGPGTRLTVL.